The 30 T cell receptor beta chains below come from one sample, sequenced in a study of shared clonotypes between healthy human individuals. TCRdb's table, derived via immunoSEQ multiplex PCR, lists solely in-frame clones and lacks some. The repertoire holds roughly 2.6 million clones, 85% to 95% seen once, with under 0.15% in the top ten. The sequenced sample consisted of naive CD4+ T cells sorted from blood. Subset described: CD45RA+ positively selected. These receptors were collected from a man aged 18 to 30 in good health.

The J gene is TRBJ1-3, the V gene TRBV7-2, with D maybe TRBD1 (6 bases). Germline lookup yields CDR1 SGHTA and CDR2 FQGNSA. The CDR3 length is 15 residues. V dropped 1 base and J dropped 4 bases, with 11 bases sitting between them. The CDR3 loop is CASSLGRQGGNTIYF. The CDR3 coding sequence is TGTGCCAGCAGCTTAGGAAGGCAGGGGGGAAACACCATATATTTT.

This chain joins TRBV6-1 and TRBJ2-1, with D maybe TRBD1 (6 bases). The CDR3 length is 13 residues. Deletions cut 6 bases from V and 7 bases from J, with 13 bases between. Looked up from germline, CDR1 is MNHNS and CDR2 is SASEGT. The CDR3 coding sequence is TGTGCCAGCAGGGGGACAATTTTAAATGAGCAGTTCTTC. Amino acids: CASRGTILNEQFF.

This clone showed up just once. The chain couples TRBV7-2 to TRBJ2-5, with D possibly being TRBD2 (5 bases). CDR3 size: 13 residues. CDR1 SGHTA and CDR2 FQGNSA come from the germline V gene. Trimming took off 4 bases at V and 1 base at J, with 7 bases between the two ends. CDR3 DNA: TGTGCCAGCAGCTCGGGGTCCCAAGAGACCCAGTACTTC. The encoded protein is CASSSGSQETQYF.

This chain uses TRBV6-6 with TRBJ1-5; D unclear. V shed 1 base and J shed 0 bases, with 10 bases lying between them. This CDR3 spans 16 amino acids. Germline V gene data show CDR1 as MNHNY and CDR2 as SVGAGI (reference sequence). The CDR3 reads CASSYFQSYSNQPQHF. The CDR3 bases are TGTGCCAGCAGTTACTTCCAGTCTTATAGCAATCAGCCCCAGCATTTT.

V gene TRBV11-2 combines with J gene TRBJ2-4, with TRBD1 matching over 10 bases. Germline CDR1 is SGHAT and CDR2 is FQNNGV. Trimming removed 4 bases from V and 5 bases from J; junction bases left unmatched: 14. The CDR3 contains 18 residues. CDR3 sequence: CASSSQGRQGASQNIQYF. In nucleotides, the CDR3 is TGTGCCAGCAGCTCCCAAGGGAGACAGGGGGCGTCGCAAAACATTCAGTACTTC.

This chain connects TRBV2 to TRBJ2-1; the D is unclear. The V gene's germline CDR1 is SNHLY and CDR2 FYNNEI. Trimming cost V 6 bases and J 2 bases, with 17 bases left between them. There are 16 residues in the CDR3. The CDR3 DNA sequence: TGTGCCAGCAGGCCCTTAGCCAAGGCTACCTACAATGAGCAGTTCTTC. It encodes CASRPLAKATYNEQFF.

In its sample, this clone was seen once. The same CDR3 can be traced to other DNA sequences in this sample. This chain links TRBV18 with TRBJ2-5, with TRBD1 matching 8 bases. The V segment lost 3 bases and the J segment 2 bases; nucleotides outside the gene matches: 2. Germline CDR1 is KGHSH and CDR2 is LQKENI. The CDR3 has 14 residues. The CDR3 nucleotides read TGTGCCAGCTCACCGGGACAGGCTCAAGAGACCCAGTACTTC. It is translated as CASSPGQAQETQYF.

This clone was counted a single time. The sample has other DNA sequences that encode this CDR3 too. The CDR3 here is CASSAQETQYF. In DNA form, the CDR3 reads TGTGCCAGCAGTGCTCAAGAGACCCAGTACTTC. This rearrangement joins TRBV2 to TRBJ2-5; no firm D call. CDR1 and CDR2 from the germline V gene are SNHLY and FYNNEI. Trimming cost V 4 bases and J 2 bases, with 2 bases left between them. The length of the CDR3 is 11 residues.

The chain is built from TRBV30 and TRBJ2-2; D unclear. CDR1 and CDR2 from the germline V gene are GTSNPN and SVGIG (reference sequence). The V end lost 2 bases, the J end lost 6 bases, and 16 bases lay between the germline ends. CDR3 length equals 15 residues. The CDR3 sequence is CAWSPLGSKPGELFF. The CDR3 coding sequence is TGTGCCTGGAGTCCCCTGGGGTCCAAACCCGGGGAGCTGTTTTTT.

This chain uses TRBV10-3 with TRBJ2-2; no clear D. This CDR3 has 15 residues. V was clipped by 6 bases and J by 0 bases, with 11 bases between them. In germline, CDR1 is ENHRY, CDR2 SYGVKD. CDR3 DNA: TGTGCCATCAGGCCGGGTCACGCGAACACCGGGGAGCTGTTTTTT. Encoded protein: CAIRPGHANTGELFF.

CDR3 nucleotide sequence: TGTGCCAGCAGTGTCGAGTTAAGCTCCTACGAGCAGTACTTC. Its protein is CASSVELSSYEQYF. The chain recombines TRBV2 with TRBJ2-7; D is ambiguous. Germline-derived CDR1 and CDR2 are SNHLY and FYNNEI. With 4 bases removed from V and 0 bases from J, the gap between germline ends came to 10 bases. The CDR3 sequence is 14 residues long.

The chain employs TRBV4-1 and TRBJ2-7; TRBD2 might be the D (6 bases). V shed 4 bases and J shed 0 bases, with 13 bases lying between them. The germline CDR1 and CDR2 sequences are MGHRA and YSYEKL. The CDR3 contains 15 residues. The CDR3 region has the DNA TGCGCCAGCAGCCCGGGACTGGTAAGCTCCTACGAGCAGTACTTC. Its protein is CASSPGLVSSYEQYF.

The chain uses TRBV5-4 and TRBJ2-3, with a possible D match to TRBD2 (5 bases). Germline V lookup: CDR1 SGHNT, CDR2 YYREEE (reference sequence). The CDR3 is 13 amino acids. Trimming took off 2 bases at V and 6 bases at J, with 10 bases between the two ends. In DNA form, the CDR3 reads TGTGCCAGCAGCTTCACTAGGTTCGATACGCAGTATTTT. Its translation is CASSFTRFDTQYF. The full variable domain, in which reference TRBV5-4 and TRBJ2-3 provide the parts outside the CDR3, is ETGVTQSPTHLIKTRGQQVTLRCSSQSGHNTVSWYQQALGQGPQFIFQYYREEENGRGNFPPRFSGLQFPNYSSELNVNALELDDSALYLCASSFTRFDTQYFGPGTRLTVL.

The CDR3 reads CASSPIPAPYEQYF. As DNA, the CDR3 is TGTGCCAGCTCACCAATCCCAGCCCCCTACGAGCAGTACTTC. This chain joins TRBV18 and TRBJ2-7, with D unresolved. The CDR3 covers 14 residues. V was pared by 2 bases and J by 2 bases, with 10 bases between. CDR1 is KGHSH, CDR2 LQKENI, per germline.

This sequence joins TRBV18 and TRBJ1-2; 12 bases align to TRBD1. This CDR3 has 18 amino acids. V lost 3 bases, J lost 4 bases, and 12 bases stayed unmatched. Germline values: CDR1 KGHSH, CDR2 LQKENI. The CDR3, as DNA: TGTGCCAGCTCACCTAATTCCGGGACAGGGGGCCCTAGCTATGGCTACACCTTC. Translation: CASSPNSGTGGPSYGYTF.

The chain combines TRBV7-9 with TRBJ1-3; D is undetermined. With 2 bases removed from V and 0 bases from J, the gap between germline ends came to 8 bases. CDR3 length: 15 residues. Per germline, CDR1 SEHNR and CDR2 FQNEAQ (reference sequence). CDR3 in amino acids: CASSLLLLSGNTIYF. The CDR3 coding sequence is TGTGCCAGCAGCTTACTACTCCTCTCTGGAAACACCATATATTTT.

Notes on this clone: Other DNA sequences of this sample code for an identical CDR3. V usage is TRBV11-2 and J usage is TRBJ2-5, with D hard to call. The CDR3 is 13 amino acids. CDR1 and CDR2 (germline): SGHAT, FQNNGV. Trimming pared 0 bases from V and 5 bases from J, leaving 7 bases between. CDR3 sequence: CASSLDRLETQYF. CDR3 bases: TGTGCCAGCAGCTTAGATCGACTGGAGACCCAGTACTTC.

CDR3 region: CASSLVGADTQYF. The CDR3 nucleotides read TGTGCCAGCAGCTTAGTAGGGGCAGATACGCAGTATTTT. This chain joins TRBV13 and TRBJ2-3, with TRBD1 as a possible D gene (5 bases). The CDR3 totals 13 residues. Germline V gene sequence: CDR1 PRHDT, CDR2 FYEKMQ (reference sequence). With 1 base removed from V and 4 bases from J, the gap between germline ends came to 6 bases.

The V and J genes are TRBV28 and TRBJ2-4; 7 nucleotides align to TRBD1. The junction had 16 bases not matched to a gene; V was cut back by 6 bases and J by 8 bases. The CDR3 has 16 residues. From germline, CDR1 is MDHEN and CDR2 SYDVKM. CDR3 loop: CASRRQGLPFTDIQYF. The CDR3 nucleotides read TGTGCCAGCAGACGACAGGGCCTCCCTTTCACTGACATTCAGTACTTC. The complete variable domain, with remaining parts taken from reference TRBV28 and TRBJ2-4, reads DVKVTQSSRYLVKRTGEKVFLECVQDMDHENMFWYRQDPGLGLRLIYFSYDVKMKEKGDIPEGYSVSREKKERFSLILESASTNQTSMYLCASRRQGLPFTDIQYFGAGTRLSVL.

The V gene is TRBV6-1, the J gene TRBJ1-3; tentative D call: TRBD1 (5 bases). The CDR3 is 15 amino acids. The V end lost 6 bases, the J end lost 0 bases, and 12 bases lay between the germline ends. Germline V gives CDR1 MNHNS, CDR2 SASEGT. The CDR3 protein is CASSRDGYSGNTIYF. CDR3 DNA sequence: TGTGCCAGCAGCCGGGACGGCTACTCTGGAAACACCATATATTTT.

J is TRBJ1-4 and V is TRBV2; 7 bases line up with TRBD1. With 6 bases clipped from V and 7 bases from J, the junction kept 2 bases outside the gene matches. The germline gives CDR1 SNHLY, CDR2 FYNNEI. CDR3 length equals 12 residues. In nucleotides, the CDR3 is TGTGCCAGCAGCTCAGGGGGTGAAAAACTGTTTTTT. It is translated as CASSSGGEKLFF.

This chain joins TRBV10-3 and TRBJ2-2; D unclear. The V gene lost 5 bases and the J gene lost 1 base, with 14 bases spanning the gap. The germline V gene encodes CDR1 ENHRY and CDR2 SYGVKD. The CDR3 is 16 residues long. The CDR3 region is CAISPGRQMNTGELFF. CDR3 sequence (DNA): TGTGCCATCAGTCCTGGAAGACAAATGAACACCGGGGAGCTGTTTTTT.

The chain uses TRBV5-1 and TRBJ1-2, with 8 bases lining up with TRBD1. Trimming removed 4 bases from V and 4 bases from J; junction bases left unmatched: 9. CDR1 and CDR2 (germline): SGHRS, YFSETQ. The CDR3 extends over 15 amino acids. The CDR3 nucleotides read TGCGCCAGCAGCATAGGGACAGGAGGAGGCTATGGCTACACCTTC. As protein: CASSIGTGGGYGYTF.

This clone was recorded once. The chain joins TRBV7-2 to TRBJ2-1; TRBD2 matches 9 bases. This CDR3 has 14 residues. Trimming removed 7 bases from V and 5 bases from J; junction bases left unmatched: 6. Germline V gene lookup returns CDR1 SGHTA and CDR2 FQGNSA. The DNA for the CDR3 is TGTGCCAGCACCCTGACTAGCGGCAACAATGAGCAGTTCTTC. It codes for CASTLTSGNNEQFF.

The sample holds one count of this clone. The chain links TRBV5-4 to TRBJ2-1; 7 bases are shared with TRBD2. The germline V gene has CDR1 SGHNT and CDR2 YYREEE (reference sequence). The junction had 10 bases not matched to a gene; V was cut back by 0 bases and J by 10 bases. CDR3 length: 15 amino acids. CDR3 region: CASSLGEGLTDEQFF. CDR3 DNA sequence: TGTGCCAGCAGCTTGGGGGAGGGCCTTACCGACGAGCAGTTCTTC.

The V and J genes are TRBV18 and TRBJ2-1; 7 bases map to TRBD1. V shed 6 bases, J shed 3 bases, and the junction held 11 bases outside the gene matches. Germline-derived CDR1 and CDR2 are KGHSH and LQKENI. The CDR3 consists of 16 residues. The CDR3 spells CASSLRTDRHYNEQFF. CDR3 bases: TGTGCCAGCTCCCTAAGGACGGACAGGCACTACAATGAGCAGTTCTTC.

The V and J genes are TRBV11-2 and TRBJ1-1; perhaps TRBD1 as D (5 bases). This CDR3 spans 16 amino acids. The V gene lost 1 base and the J gene lost 0 bases, with 12 bases spanning the gap. Germline CDR1 and CDR2: SGHAT and FQNNGV. The CDR3 DNA is TGTGCCAGCAGCTTAGCAGGGCGAGGGGTGAACACTGAAGCTTTCTTT. It translates to CASSLAGRGVNTEAFF.

The CDR3 here is CASSADGPPTSGNLYEQYF. CDR3 DNA: TGTGCCAGCAGCGCCGACGGCCCCCCGACTAGCGGGAACTTGTACGAGCAGTACTTC. The V call is TRBV7-9, the J call TRBJ2-7, with 11 positions matching TRBD2. The CDR3 has 19 amino acids. Germline V lookup: CDR1 SEHNR, CDR2 FQNEAQ (reference sequence). V lost 5 bases to trimming and J lost 4 bases; unmatched junction nucleotides: 19.

The CDR3 spells CTSSQHSGRGLNEQFF. For the CDR3, the DNA is TGCACCAGCAGCCAACATAGCGGGCGAGGATTGAATGAGCAGTTCTTC. V gene TRBV1 combines with J gene TRBJ2-1; the table names TRBD2, a call not compared with the DNA. TRBV1 is designated a pseudogene. This CDR3 spans 16 amino acids.

Points on this clone: In the same sample, other DNA sequences code for this CDR3. The chain has TRBV7-2 and TRBJ2-7, with unresolved D. CDR1 SGHTA and CDR2 FQGNSA come from the germline V gene. Trimming shortened V by 0 bases and J by 0 bases, and 6 bases separated the two germline ends. CDR3 length: 14 residues. CDR3 nucleotides: TGTGCCAGCAGCTTAGCAGGGTCCTCCTACGAGCAGTACTTC. It is translated as CASSLAGSSYEQYF.